One T cell receptor beta chain is described in this entry. Its matching antigen is unknown. Germline is not matched at one junction end, which may reflect a read error. Researchers took RNA transcripts and amplified TCR beta CDR3 regions from them. Following a first-round RT-PCR that used HTBI primers, a second-round multiplex PCR was carried out. In TCRdb, the multiplex PCR reads were re-called with MiXCR into one record per CDR3 protein. The sample yields hundreds of thousands of distinct CDR3 sequences, about 41% seen once. Moderately to severely active ophthalmopathy under 3 months, CAS at least 3, NOSPECS at least 4. This record belongs to a study of Graves' ophthalmopathy and Graves' hyperthyroidism. Whole-study results and caveats: A majority of expanded thyroid clonotypes exceeding 0.001 frequency were likewise present in blood. For separating ophthalmopathy from stable hyperthyroidism, a 13-signature model gave almost 90% sensitivity and approximately 76% specificity.

The CDR3 has 15 residues. Material for sequencing was peripheral blood. This sequence was found in an adult man with Graves' ophthalmopathy. The chain has TRBV12-3 or TRBV12-4 and TRBJ2-7, with TRBD1 identical over 9 bases. CDR3 nucleotide sequence: TGTGCCAGCAGCCCCGGGACAGGGAAGGGGTACGGGCAGTACTTC. It is translated as CASSPGTGKGYGQYF.